This TCR beta chain was sequenced during a study of blood T cell repertoires in COVID-19. Study in general: Sites in the United States, Italy and Spain provided acute and convalescent COVID-19 samples. In each case, the material was cDNA or gDNA derived from T cells, B-cell-depleted T cells, or PBMCs.

In the authors' methods: The authors estimated nucleated cell counts from reference gene primer amplification. Assay: immunoSEQ multiplex PCR; the TCRdb copy retains only in-frame clones and omits some. The DNA was the basis for D and trimming; V, J and clone size are from that table. The data hold around 200,000 clones, with under 90% observed a single time. CDR1 is SQVTM and CDR2 is ANQGSEA in the germline V gene. This CDR3 has 12 amino acids. With V trimmed by 7 bases and J by 9 bases, 11 bases remained unmatched. The sequence was obtained from a man younger than 40 with active or convalescent COVID-19. The sample comprised peripheral blood. This chain uses TRBV29-1 with TRBJ2-7, with TRBD2 matching 8 bases. As DNA, the CDR3 is TGCAGCGCCGTGCGGGGGGCTACGAGGCAGTACTTC. This sequence encodes CSAVRGATRQYF.